The 13 T cell receptor beta chains below come from one sample, sequenced in a study of blood T cell repertoires in COVID-19. Generated by immunoSEQ multiplex PCR, the TCRdb table keeps only in-frame clones and is missing some. Of about 230,000 clones in the sample, 85% to 90% were seen once. The sequenced sample was peripheral blood. The origin of the receptors is a man aged 50 to 59 with COVID-19, enrolled during active disease.

The rearrangement uses TRBV9 and TRBJ1-6; D possibly corresponds to TRBD1 (5 bases). With 3 bases removed from V and 8 bases from J, the gap between germline ends came to 15 bases. This CDR3 is built from 15 residues. Germline V lookup: CDR1 SGDLS, CDR2 YYNGEE. The DNA for the CDR3 is TGTGCCAGCAGCGCCCAAGGACACTGGGATTCACCCCTCCACTTT. Translation gives CASSAQGHWDSPLHF.

About this clone: One end of the junction varies from germline; a read error may be responsible. DNA of the CDR3: TGTGCCAGCAGCTTCGAAGGGACTAGCTCCGACGAGCAGTACTTC. Residues: CASSFEGTSSDEQYF. The chain carries TRBV7-2 and TRBJ2-7, with 9 bases lining up with TRBD2. CDR1 is SGHTA, CDR2 FQGNSA, per germline. This CDR3 comprises 15 residues.

A single count supports this clone. This chain links TRBV16 with TRBJ2-3; weak D call: TRBD1 (5 bases). CDR3 length: 14 residues. Germline values: CDR1 KGHSY, CDR2 FQNENV. V lost 3 bases and J lost 3, with 10 bases in between. CDR3 nucleotide sequence: TGTGCCAGCAGCCAGGGCAGGGAAACAGATACGCAGTATTTT. Translation: CASSQGRETDTQYF.

This chain connects TRBV24-1 to TRBJ1-2; 7 bases align to TRBD1. The V gene end was trimmed by 9 bases and the J gene end by 3 bases; junction bases not matched to a gene: 3. The CDR3 covers 12 residues. CDR1 is KGHDR, CDR2 SFDVKD, per germline. DNA for the CDR3: TGTGCCACCTGGGACAGCCACTATGGCTACACCTTC. Translating gives CATWDSHYGYTF.

This chain uses TRBV19 with TRBJ1-2; D not certain. The CDR3 length is 14 residues. From germline, CDR1 is LNHDA and CDR2 SQIVND (reference sequence). The germline V and J ends were trimmed by 4 bases and 0 bases, with 9 bases remaining between them. The CDR3 DNA is TGTGCCAGTAGTACCCACGTAGCTAACTATGGCTACACCTTC. It specifies CASSTHVANYGYTF.

The chain combines TRBV6-5 with TRBJ1-6, with a weak D call TRBD1 (5 bases). Trimming cost V 4 bases and J 6 bases, with 13 bases left between them. The CDR3 runs 15 residues. CDR1 and CDR2 from the germline V gene are MNHEY and SVGAGI. CDR3 region: CASSLRQGFNSPLHF. For the CDR3, the DNA is TGTGCCAGCAGTTTACGGCAGGGCTTTAATTCACCCCTCCACTTT.

The CDR3 nucleotides are TGTGCCAGCAGTGAATCGGGTCCTAACTATGGCTACACCTTC. Its protein is CASSESGPNYGYTF. The J gene is TRBJ1-2, the V gene TRBV2; no reliable D call. This CDR3 spans 14 amino acids. Trimming removed 2 bases at V and 0 bases at J, with 7 bases between. Germline V lookup: CDR1 SNHLY, CDR2 FYNNEI.

This clone appeared a single time. V is TRBV11-1 and J is TRBJ2-3; D is perhaps TRBD1 (6 bases). Germline V gene lookup returns CDR1 SGHAT and CDR2 FQDESV (reference sequence). This CDR3 contains 16 residues. V lost 5 bases and J 2 bases, leaving 17 bases between the germline ends. CDR3 sequence reads: CASSPYQQGTTDTQYF. CDR3 in DNA: TGTGCCAGCAGCCCCTACCAACAGGGAACCACAGATACGCAGTATTTT.

J is TRBJ2-2 and V is TRBV9; 7 bases line up with TRBD2. Germline values: CDR1 SGDLS, CDR2 YYNGEE. The CDR3 totals 16 residues. V shed 0 bases and J 5 bases; nucleotides not matched to a gene: 7. CDR3: CASSVGAGVKTGELFF. DNA for the CDR3: TGTGCCAGCAGCGTAGGTGCGGGGGTGAAGACCGGGGAGCTGTTTTTT. The entire variable domain, with the rest obtained from reference TRBV9 and TRBJ2-2, is as follows: DSGVTQTPKHLITATGQRVTLRCSPRSGDLSVYWYQQSLDQGLQFLIQYYNGEERAKGNILERFSAQQFPDLHSELNLSSLELGDSALYFCASSVGAGVKTGELFFGEGSRLTVL.

The rearrangement links TRBV5-8 to TRBJ2-2; TRBD1 agrees at 7 bases. This CDR3 has 15 residues. Germline V gene lookup returns CDR1 SGHTS and CDR2 YDEGEE. Losses at the gene ends were 0 bases for V and 3 bases for J; bases not matched to a gene: 2. In DNA, the CDR3 is TGTGCCAGCAGCTTGGGGACAGGCGACACCGGGGAGCTGTTTTTT. Its translation is CASSLGTGDTGELFF.

This rearrangement joins TRBV7-3 to TRBJ2-3, with 9 positions matching TRBD2. V gave up 5 bases and J gave up 2 bases; unmatched junction bases: 8. The CDR3 length is 16 residues. The V gene's germline CDR1 is SGHTA and CDR2 FQGTGA. The CDR3 DNA is TGTGCCAGCAGCCTTTTTAGCGGGGGAAACACAGATACGCAGTATTTT. Its protein is CASSLFSGGNTDTQYF.

This chain links TRBV5-5 with TRBJ2-4; D perhaps matches TRBD2 (6 bases). From germline, CDR1 is SGHKS and CDR2 YYEKEE (reference sequence). V was trimmed by 4 bases and J by 3 bases, leaving 20 bases between them. The CDR3 has 17 amino acids. CDR3 residues: CASSHKAWEDIKNIQYF. CDR3 coding DNA: TGTGCCAGCAGCCATAAAGCCTGGGAGGATATCAAAAACATTCAGTACTTC.

The rearrangement uses TRBV7-3 and TRBJ1-2, with 7 bases aligning to TRBD1. CDR3 length: 15 amino acids. The V gene's germline CDR1 is SGHTA and CDR2 FQGTGA. Losses at the gene ends were 5 bases for V and 2 bases for J; bases not matched to a gene: 8. CDR3 nucleotides: TGTGCCAGCAGCCCTTCGCCGACAGGGAACTATGGCTACACCTTC. It translates to CASSPSPTGNYGYTF.